One sample yielded the 15 T cell receptor beta chains listed below, sequenced in a study of blood T cell repertoires in COVID-19. Here immunoSEQ multiplex PCR was the method, and the copy in TCRdb shows in-frame clones only, minus some. The sample includes roughly 87,000 clones, roughly 83% seen only once; the top ten take approximately 8.1%. The source material was peripheral blood. Receptor source: a middle-aged man with active COVID-19.

This clone has a handful of counts. V gene TRBV19 combines with J gene TRBJ1-2, with D perhaps TRBD1 (6 bases). The germline CDR1 and CDR2 sequences are LNHDA and SQIVND (reference sequence). The V end was cut by 1 base, the J end by 4 bases, with 16 bases between. The CDR3 totals 16 residues. The CDR3 region has the DNA TGTGCCAGTAGTATAGCCGGGACACCCGATACCTATGGCTACACCTTC. Amino acid sequence: CASSIAGTPDTYGYTF.

This clone was seen more than once but under ten times. The rearrangement uses TRBV11-3 and TRBJ2-7, with D possibly matching TRBD1 (6 bases). Germline V gene data show CDR1 as SGHNT and CDR2 as YENEEA. V was trimmed by 11 bases and J by 3 bases, leaving 14 bases between them. The CDR3 loop spans 12 amino acids. The CDR3 nucleotides are TGTGCCCCCAGGGCGGACAGCTACGAGCAGTACTTC. The encoded protein is CAPRADSYEQYF.

V gene TRBV18 combines with J gene TRBJ1-1; D might be TRBD1 (5 bases). Per germline, CDR1 KGHSH and CDR2 LQKENI. The CDR3 has 14 amino acids. Trimming took off 5 bases at V and 2 bases at J, with 12 bases between the two ends. The CDR3 DNA follows: TGTGCCAGCTCAAGCGAGACAGTAAACACTGAAGCTTTCTTT. This codes for CASSSETVNTEAFF.

V is TRBV7-3 and J is TRBJ2-1; 8 nucleotides line up with TRBD2. This CDR3 comprises 16 residues. CDR1 and CDR2 (germline): SGHTA, FQGTGA. V was pared by 2 bases and J by 5 bases, with 8 bases of the junction left unmatched. The CDR3 spells CASSLLSGTSNNEQFF. CDR3 nucleotide sequence: TGTGCCAGCAGCTTACTTAGCGGGACTTCCAACAATGAGCAGTTCTTC.

The rearrangement joins TRBV5-8 to TRBJ2-3; 7 bases map to TRBD1. Germline V gene sequence: CDR1 SGHTS, CDR2 YDEGEE. CDR3 length: 13 residues. Unmatched junction bases numbered 3, after V lost 0 bases and J lost 8 bases. The CDR3 coding sequence is TGTGCCAGCAGCTTGGAGACAGGGCTTACGCAGTATTTT. Amino acids: CASSLETGLTQYF.

The J gene is TRBJ1-5, the V gene TRBV19; 8 bases agree with TRBD1. J was trimmed by 0 bases and V by 10 bases; bases with no gene match: 8. Germline-derived CDR1 and CDR2 are LNHDA and SQIVND (reference sequence). The CDR3 sequence is 15 residues long. The DNA of the CDR3 is TGTGCCACGATAGGGACAGGTGATAGCAATCAGCCCCAGCATTTT. It encodes CATIGTGDSNQPQHF.

The V gene is TRBV3-1 (or the pseudogene TRBV3-2), the J gene TRBJ2-2; D unclear. Trimming removed 4 bases at V and 6 bases at J, with 9 bases between. The CDR3 has 13 amino acids. Germline loops: CDR1 LGHDT, CDR2 YNNKEL (reference sequence). The CDR3 sequence is CASSPSIPGELFF. CDR3 nucleotide sequence: TGTGCCAGCAGCCCCTCTATACCCGGGGAGCTGTTTTTT.

The CDR3 loop is CATSNRREEKLFF. The CDR3 DNA sequence: TGTGCCACCAGCAACCGGAGAGAGGAAAAACTGTTTTTT. V and J are TRBV15 and TRBJ1-4; D unresolved. CDR1 is LNHNV, CDR2 YYDKDF, per germline (reference sequence). This CDR3 spans 13 amino acids. The V end lost 4 bases, the J end lost 8 bases, and 11 bases lay between the germline ends.

The chain recombines TRBV28 with TRBJ2-7, with 11 bases that match TRBD1. With V trimmed by 1 base and J by 3 bases, 2 bases remained unmatched. CDR1 and CDR2 (germline): MDHEN, SYDVKM. This CDR3 spans 15 amino acids. The CDR3 DNA sequence: TGTGCCAGCAGTTTATCGGGGACAGGGGGCTACGAGCAGTACTTC. Its translation is CASSLSGTGGYEQYF.

This clone came up once. V and J are TRBV7-3 and TRBJ2-3; 9 bases line up with TRBD1. The CDR3 spans 16 residues. Germline assignment: CDR1 SGHTA and CDR2 FQGTGA. V was pared by 0 bases and J by 2 bases, with 3 bases of the junction left unmatched. CDR3 bases: TGTGCCAGCAGCTTAACAGGGACAGGGAACACAGATACGCAGTATTTT. As protein: CASSLTGTGNTDTQYF. Full variable domain (remainder filled in from reference TRBV7-3 and TRBJ2-3): GAGVSQTPSNKVTEKGKYVELRCDPISGHTALYWYRQSLGQGPEFLIYFQGTGAADDSGLPNDRFFAVRPEGSVSTLKIQRTERGDSAVYLCASSLTGTGNTDTQYFGPGTRLTVL.

The rearrangement uses TRBV18 and TRBJ1-5, with no clear D. CDR3 length equals 13 residues. Germline loops: CDR1 KGHSH, CDR2 LQKENI. Trimming took 2 bases from V and 7 from J, leaving 9 bases between them. This CDR3 reads CASSPTQNQPQHF. The CDR3 DNA is TGTGCCAGCTCACCAACACAGAACCAGCCCCAGCATTTT. Variable domain in full (rest from reference TRBV18 and TRBJ1-5): NAGVMQNPRHLVRRRGQEARLRCSPMKGHSHVYWYRQLPEEGLKFMVYLQKENIIDESGMPKERFSAEFPKEGPSILRIQQVVRGDSAAYFCASSPTQNQPQHFGDGTRLSIL.

This clone is a singleton in its sample. The rearrangement uses TRBV15 and TRBJ1-4, with 11 bases fitting TRBD1. J gave up 7 bases and V 1 base, and 5 bases lay outside the gene matches. The CDR3 loop spans 16 amino acids. CDR1 and CDR2 (germline): LNHNV, YYDKDF (reference sequence). In nucleotides, the CDR3 is TGTGCCACCAGCAGAGGTCAGGACAGGGGGCGTGAAAAACTGTTTTTT. Translation gives CATSRGQDRGREKLFF.

The chain joins TRBV5-6 to TRBJ1-1; D uncertain. This CDR3 spans 14 amino acids. The V gene lost 3 bases and the J gene lost 2 bases, with 11 bases spanning the gap. Germline V CDR1 and CDR2: SGHDT, YYEEEE. The CDR3 loop reads CASSSRGANTEAFF. Here the CDR3 DNA reads TGTGCCAGCAGCTCCCGGGGAGCTAACACTGAAGCTTTCTTT.

V is TRBV20-1 and J is TRBJ1-4; 10 nucleotides line up with TRBD1. V shed 3 bases and J 13 bases; nucleotides not matched to a gene: 8. This CDR3 comprises 13 residues. The germline CDR1 and CDR2 sequences are DFQATT and SNEGSKA (reference sequence). CDR3 protein: CSASEGTGEGLFF. For the CDR3, the DNA is TGCAGTGCTAGTGAGGGGACAGGGGAGGGACTGTTTTTT.

Only one count was recorded for this clone. The gene calls are TRBV7-9 and TRBJ1-2; D is perhaps TRBD1 (5 bases). Germline V lookup: CDR1 SEHNR, CDR2 FQNEAQ (reference sequence). With 2 bases removed from V and 3 bases from J, the gap between germline ends came to 19 bases. The CDR3 covers 17 residues. The CDR3 bases are TGTGCCAGCAGCTTACCCCTAGGAGGGGATTTGGACTATGGCTACACCTTC. Its protein is CASSLPLGGDLDYGYTF.